A selection of T cell receptor beta chains follows, all from one sample in a study of breast tumors, draining lymph nodes, adjacent tissues. From the multiplex PCR reads, TCRdb called clonotypes with MiXCR, one entry per CDR3 protein. The repertoire includes nearly 200,000 distinct CDR3 sequences, approximately 31% of them detected once, and over 4% sits in the top ten. The sequencing sample was made of axillary lymph node tissue. Every receptor here comes from a female donor with breast cancer. Some clones in this sample may be carry-over from other donors' samples. Each CDR3 is given with its conserved first and last residue. The D gene is left open where the match is weak. Rows give clone size only sometimes, using once, few, many, or a class for an expanded clone.

CDR3 DNA,CDR3 protein,J gene,D gene,clone size,V gene
TGTGCCAGTAGTACCCTGGACCGCACAGATACGCAGTATTTT,CASSTLDRTDTQYF,TRBJ2-3,.,many,TRBV19
TGCGCCAGCAGCAGGGTACCGGGACTAGCGGGGACCACCGGGGAGCTGTTTTTT,CASSRVPGLAGTTGELFF,TRBJ2-2,TRBD2,many,TRBV5-1
TGTGCCAGCAGCCCAGGGACTAGCGGGTACACAGATACGCAGTATTTT,CASSPGTSGYTDTQYF,TRBJ2-3,TRBD2,many,TRBV7-2
TGTGCCAGCAGGGGGTTGACTAGCGGGAACACAGATACGCAGTATTTT,CASRGLTSGNTDTQYF,TRBJ2-3,TRBD2,many,TRBV6-5
TGTGCCAGCAGTTACTCAAGCGGGACGGGGACCGGGGAGCTGTTTTTT,CASSYSSGTGTGELFF,TRBJ2-2,TRBD2,.,TRBV6-6
TGCGCCAGCAGAGCTGGGACAGGGGGGGACACCCAGTACTTC,CASRAGTGGDTQYF,TRBJ2-5,TRBD1,.,TRBV5-1
TGCGCCAGCAGCCTGGACAGGAGTAGCACAGATACGCAGTATTTT,CASSLDRSSTDTQYF,TRBJ2-3,TRBD1,many,TRBV4-1
TGTGCCACCAGCAGAGATCGGACTAGCGGGACTCTCAATGAGCAGTTCTTC,CATSRDRTSGTLNEQFF,TRBJ2-1,TRBD2,.,TRBV15
TGTGCCTGGAGTGTATCTCGGGGGAGAGATGAGCAGTTCTTC,CAWSVSRGRDEQFF,TRBJ2-1,.,few,TRBV30
TGTGCCAGCAGCTTAGGTGGACTAGGGGATACGCAGTATTTT,CASSLGGLGDTQYF,TRBJ2-3,TRBD2,many,TRBV7-2
TGCGCCAGCAGCTTCGGACAGGAGCAAGAGACCCAGTACTTC,CASSFGQEQETQYF,TRBJ2-5,TRBD1,.,TRBV5-1
TGTGCCTGGAGTAATGGTATCGCGAACACTGAAGCTTTCTTT,CAWSNGIANTEAFF,TRBJ1-1,.,.,TRBV30
TGCGCCAGCACCCGAGCGGGAGATAATTCACCCCTCCACTTT,CASTRAGDNSPLHF,TRBJ1-6,.,many,TRBV5-1
TGCGCCAGCAGCCCGCGGGGGGTGGGACAGGGCTACGAGCAGTACTTC,CASSPRGVGQGYEQYF,TRBJ2-7,.,once,TRBV5-1
TGTGCCAGCAGCTTATCAGGGGGCACGGCCGGGGAGCTGTTTTTT,CASSLSGGTAGELFF,TRBJ2-2,TRBD1,few,TRBV11-2
TGCGCCAGCAGCTTAGAAGCCGGGACAGTCTATGGCTACCCCTTC,CASSLEAGTVYGYPF,TRBJ1-2,TRBD1,.,TRBV7-3
TGCGCCAGCAGCACGACTAGCGGCAAAGTGGAGACCCAGTACTTC,CASSTTSGKVETQYF,TRBJ2-5,TRBD2,.,TRBV10-1
TGTGCCAGCAGCTTAGATGAGTGGTTGGCAGGGGACACCGAGCAGTACTTC,CASSLDEWLAGDTEQYF,TRBJ2-7,.,many,TRBV11-2